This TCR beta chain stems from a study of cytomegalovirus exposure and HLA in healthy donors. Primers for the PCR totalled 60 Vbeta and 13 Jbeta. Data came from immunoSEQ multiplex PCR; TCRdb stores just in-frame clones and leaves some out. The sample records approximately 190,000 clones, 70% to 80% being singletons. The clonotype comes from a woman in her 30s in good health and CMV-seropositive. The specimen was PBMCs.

CDR3 nucleotide sequence: TGCAGCGGAGGGCACAATGAGCAGTTCTTC. Translating it yields CSGGHNEQFF. V is TRBV29-1 and J is TRBJ2-1, with D perhaps matching TRBD2 (5 bases). V dropped 7 bases and J dropped 5 bases, with 6 bases sitting between them. The germline V gene encodes CDR1 SQVTM and CDR2 ANQGSEA. The CDR3 contains 10 residues.